This is a list of T cell receptor beta chains from one sample in a study of blood T cell repertoires in COVID-19. Data came from immunoSEQ multiplex PCR; TCRdb stores just in-frame clones and leaves some out. The data contain 250,000 or so clones, approximately 86% of them singletons. Sequencing used peripheral blood. The source is a man aged 25-40 years with active or convalescent COVID-19. CDR3s include the opening cysteine and the closing phenylalanine or tryptophan. The order of the fields is D gene, V gene, clone size, J gene, CDR3 DNA, CDR3 protein. A D gene is named only where the DNA matches it firmly. Part of the rows lack a size; the others show once, few, many or a class for expanded clones.

d_gene: TRBD1
v_gene: TRBV6-5
abundance: .
j_gene: TRBJ2-7
CDR3nt: TGTGCCAGCAGGAAGACGGGACAGGGATCCGAGCAGTACTTC
CDR3aa: CASRKTGQGSEQYF

d_gene: TRBD1
v_gene: TRBV18
abundance: .
j_gene: TRBJ2-7
CDR3nt: TGTGCCAGCACGCGGGACAGGGACTCCTACGAGCAGTACTTC
CDR3aa: CASTRDRDSYEQYF

d_gene: .
v_gene: TRBV5-1
abundance: .
j_gene: TRBJ1-3
CDR3nt: TGCGCCAGCAGCTTAACAGGGAACGGAAACACCATATATTTT
CDR3aa: CASSLTGNGNTIYF

d_gene: TRBD1
v_gene: TRBV5-6
abundance: once
j_gene: TRBJ2-7
CDR3nt: TGTGCCAGCAGCCCAACACCGACAGGGATCTACGAGCAGTACTTC
CDR3aa: CASSPTPTGIYEQYF

d_gene: TRBD1
v_gene: TRBV5-1
abundance: .
j_gene: TRBJ1-4
CDR3nt: TGCGCCAGCAGCTCTAACGGCAGGGGGTTAGAAAAACTGTTTTTT
CDR3aa: CASSSNGRGLEKLFF

d_gene: TRBD1
v_gene: TRBV7-2
abundance: .
j_gene: TRBJ1-1
CDR3nt: TGTGCCAGCAGCTTAGCGGGAGGACAGGGTAACACTGAAGCTTTCTTT
CDR3aa: CASSLAGGQGNTEAFF

d_gene: .
v_gene: TRBV24-1
abundance: .
j_gene: TRBJ2-7
CDR3nt: TGTGCCACCAGTGATTTGCAGGCCCGCTACGAGCAGTACTTC
CDR3aa: CATSDLQARYEQYF

d_gene: .
v_gene: TRBV18
abundance: .
j_gene: TRBJ2-7
CDR3nt: TGTGCCAGCTCACCGGGACACCAAAGGGGCTCCTACGAGCAGTACTTC
CDR3aa: CASSPGHQRGSYEQYF

d_gene: TRBD1
v_gene: TRBV28
abundance: .
j_gene: TRBJ1-1
CDR3nt: TGTGCCAGCAGTTTCCCGAGACAGGGGAACACTGAAGCTTTCTTT
CDR3aa: CASSFPRQGNTEAFF

d_gene: .
v_gene: TRBV7-6
abundance: .
j_gene: TRBJ2-3
CDR3nt: TGTGCCAGCAGCCAAGGGGGGGGTTTCACAGATACGCAGTATTTT
CDR3aa: CASSQGGGFTDTQYF

d_gene: TRBD2
v_gene: TRBV11-2
abundance: .
j_gene: TRBJ2-7
CDR3nt: TGTGCCAGCAGCTTAGTTAGCGGGGGTCGTTACGAGCAGTACTTC
CDR3aa: CASSLVSGGRYEQYF

d_gene: .
v_gene: TRBV27
abundance: .
j_gene: TRBJ2-2
CDR3nt: TGTGCCAGCACCCTAGACTCCGGCGGGGAGCTGTTTTTT
CDR3aa: CASTLDSGGELFF

d_gene: .
v_gene: TRBV7-8
abundance: .
j_gene: TRBJ1-3
CDR3nt: TGTGCCAGCAGCTTAAGTCACGGGGGCTCTGGAAACACCATATATTTT
CDR3aa: CASSLSHGGSGNTIYF

d_gene: TRBD1
v_gene: TRBV6-5
abundance: few
j_gene: TRBJ2-7
CDR3nt: TGTGCCAGCAGAGACTCCGGGACAGGGGTCCAAGAGCAGTACTTC
CDR3aa: CASRDSGTGVQEQYF

d_gene: .
v_gene: TRBV9
abundance: .
j_gene: TRBJ2-7
CDR3nt: TGTGCCAGCAGCCTAGGGGGGGGTCCCGTCTACGAGCAGTACTTC
CDR3aa: CASSLGGGPVYEQYF

d_gene: TRBD1
v_gene: TRBV7-8
abundance: .
j_gene: TRBJ1-4
CDR3nt: TGTGCCAGCAGCGCCGACAGGGTTCTTAGAGAAAAACTGTTTTTT
CDR3aa: CASSADRVLREKLFF

d_gene: .
v_gene: TRBV6-4
abundance: once
j_gene: TRBJ2-7
CDR3nt: TGTGCCAGCAGTGACCGAAGGAGACAGACCTACGAGCAGTACTTC
CDR3aa: CASSDRRRQTYEQYF

d_gene: .
v_gene: TRBV29-1
abundance: .
j_gene: TRBJ1-4
CDR3nt: TGCAGCGTTGAGGAACAAGGCGGTGGAAAACTGTTTTTT
CDR3aa: CSVEEQGGGKLFF

d_gene: .
v_gene: TRBV5-1
abundance: once
j_gene: TRBJ1-6
CDR3nt: TGCGCCAGCAGCTTGGGGGGCAGGGGTGATTCACCCCTCCACTTT
CDR3aa: CASSLGGRGDSPLHF

d_gene: .
v_gene: TRBV19
abundance: .
j_gene: TRBJ2-5
CDR3nt: TGTGCCAGTAGTGCCCAGCCCACGGGTGAGACCCAGTACTTC
CDR3aa: CASSAQPTGETQYF

d_gene: .
v_gene: TRBV5-1
abundance: once
j_gene: TRBJ2-7
CDR3nt: TGCGCCAGCAGCTTGAGAAGGGGTGTGACCGAGCAGTACTTC
CDR3aa: CASSLRRGVTEQYF

d_gene: .
v_gene: TRBV2
abundance: .
j_gene: TRBJ2-7
CDR3nt: TGTGCCAGCAGGGAGGACAGCAGCTCCTACGAGCAGTACTTC
CDR3aa: CASREDSSSYEQYF

d_gene: TRBD1
v_gene: TRBV4-3
abundance: .
j_gene: TRBJ1-2
CDR3nt: TGCGCCAGCAGCCAAGATCGGTTCCCCGGACAGGGGTCACATGGCTACACCTTC
CDR3aa: CASSQDRFPGQGSHGYTF

d_gene: .
v_gene: TRBV6-5
abundance: once
j_gene: TRBJ2-7
CDR3nt: TGTGCCAGCAGTTACGGGCCCGGGGGCTACGAGCAGTACTTC
CDR3aa: CASSYGPGGYEQYF